A few counts support the clone carrying this T cell receptor beta chain. Germline V gene data show CDR1 as SGHKS and CDR2 as YYEKEE (reference sequence). V was cut by 1 base and J by 0 bases, with 14 bases left in between. The CDR3 totals 17 residues. The data originate from a study of blood T cell repertoires in COVID-19. Study details: Italy, Spain and the United States were the sources of the convalescent and acute COVID-19 samples.

How the authors handled the data: Amplification from reference gene primers served as the basis for estimated nucleated cell counts. Sequencing used immunoSEQ multiplex PCR; TCRdb keeps in-frame clones, though not all of them. V and J calls plus clone size are reproduced from that table; the DNA served to infer D and trimming. The sample holds 250,000 to 300,000 clones, about 86% seen once. Enrolled through a virtual design, the participants were between roughly 18 and 90 years of age and came from about two dozen US areas. Cohorts were assigned according to the clinical history that participants reported.

The receptor was derived from a man aged 25-40 years with acute COVID-19. The chain employs TRBV5-5 and TRBJ1-3; weak D call: TRBD1 (6 bases). Sequences were obtained from PBMCs or T cells enriched from blood (not recorded which). CDR3 residues: CASSLLDRNVSGNTIYF. The DNA of the CDR3 is TGTGCCAGCAGCTTGTTGGACAGAAACGTCTCTGGAAACACCATATATTTT.